Listed below are T cell receptor beta chains from one sample, sequenced in a study of cytomegalovirus exposure and HLA in healthy donors. Profiled with immunoSEQ multiplex PCR; TCRdb holds only in-frame clones, not every one. Recorded here are approximately 110,000 clones; the top ten clones represent 3.6%. The sample was PBMCs. These receptors were collected from a man younger than 35 in good health and CMV-seronegative. Each CDR3 is given with its conserved first and last residue. D genes are given only for firm matches.

TGTGCCAGCAGCAAAGGGGAGAGCACAGATACGCAGTATTTT	CASSKGESTDTQYF	TRBV21-1	TRBJ2-3	NA
TGTGCCAGCAGCCAAGGCAGGGCCGGGGGCTACACCTTC	CASSQGRAGGYTF	TRBV6-5	TRBJ1-2	NA
TGTGCCAGCAGTTCCGGCGGCGGCTACACCTTC	CASSSGGGYTF	TRBV27	TRBJ1-2	NA
TGCGCCAGCAGGAGGACAGCCACCGGGGAGCTGTTTTTT	CASRRTATGELFF	TRBV5-1	TRBJ2-2	NA
TGTGCCAGCAGTGAAGCGCGGGGGGGCACCGGGGAGCTGTTTTTT	CASSEARGGTGELFF	TRBV2	TRBJ2-2	TRBD2
TGTGCCTGGGAGCTGCCGGGACAGGGGTTTACTGAAGCTTTCTTT	CAWELPGQGFTEAFF	TRBV30	TRBJ1-1	TRBD1
TGCGCCAGCAGCCAAGGGGCCAGTGAGCAGTTCTTC	CASSQGASEQFF	TRBV5-1	TRBJ2-1	NA
TGTGCCACTCATAGCGGGAGTGGGTACGAGCAGTACTTC	CATHSGSGYEQYF	TRBV15	TRBJ2-7	TRBD2
TGTGCCAGCAGGGCAGGGGGCGGAAACACTGAAGCTTTCTTT	CASRAGGGNTEAFF	TRBV6-1	TRBJ1-1	TRBD1
TGCGCCAGCACCCCCGTAGCGGGACTCTACAATGAGCAGTTCTTC	CASTPVAGLYNEQFF	TRBV4-1	TRBJ2-1	TRBD2
TGTGCCAGCAGCCAAGGAGGTTTGTACGAGCAGTACTTC	CASSQGGLYEQYF	TRBV4-2	TRBJ2-7	NA
TGCGCCAGCAGCCCCCAGGGGAACGGGGAGCTGTTTTTT	CASSPQGNGELFF	TRBV5-1	TRBJ2-2	NA
TGTGCCAGCCGCCCGCGGACAGGGGTTTACGAGCAGTACTTC	CASRPRTGVYEQYF	TRBV27	TRBJ2-7	TRBD1
TGTGCCAGCTCACCTACAGGGAACACCGGGGAGCTGTTTTTT	CASSPTGNTGELFF	TRBV18	TRBJ2-2	NA
TGTGCCAGCAGTTTTCGGGGGAAGGATACGCAGTATTTT	CASSFRGKDTQYF	TRBV27	TRBJ2-3	NA
TGTGCCAGCTCAAGAGGCGGCTACAACTACGAGCAGTACTTC	CASSRGGYNYEQYF	TRBV18	TRBJ2-7	NA
TGTGCCTGGGGGGCGGTCATCGGGGAGCTGTTTTTT	CAWGAVIGELFF	TRBV30	TRBJ2-2	NA
TGTGCCATCAGTACAGGGGGCAGTTTGGCTGGGGCCAACGTCCTGACTTTC	CAISTGGSLAGANVLTF	TRBV10-3	TRBJ2-6	TRBD1